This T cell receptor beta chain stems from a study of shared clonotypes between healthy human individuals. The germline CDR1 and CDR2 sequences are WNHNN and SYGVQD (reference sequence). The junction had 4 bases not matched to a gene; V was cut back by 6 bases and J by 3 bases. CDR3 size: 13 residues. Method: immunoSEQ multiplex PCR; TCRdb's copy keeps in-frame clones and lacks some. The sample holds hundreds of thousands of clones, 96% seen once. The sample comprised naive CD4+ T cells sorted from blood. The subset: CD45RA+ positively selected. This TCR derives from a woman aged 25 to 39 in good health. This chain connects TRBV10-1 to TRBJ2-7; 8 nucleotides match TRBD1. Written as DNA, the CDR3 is TGCGCCAGCAGGGAAGACAGGGGCTACGAGCAGTACTTC. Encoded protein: CASREDRGYEQYF.